The present T cell receptor (beta chain) was sequenced within a study of CD8 T cells in ankylosing spondylitis. The study, taken as a whole, reports: Characteristic of ankylosing spondylitis blood, it appeared, was a TCR beta motif comprising several highly homologous variants.

Of note for this clonotype: Its specificity is unknown.

CDR1 GTSNPN and CDR2 SVGIG come from the germline V gene (reference sequence). Trimming shortened V by 4 bases and J by 1 base, and 16 bases separated the two germline ends. The CDR3 has 15 amino acids. Researchers built TCR beta libraries using quantitative 5'-RACE with molecular barcodes. TCRdb called the 5' RACE reads again in MiXCR, with one record for every CDR3 protein. Of 350,000 to 450,000 distinct CDR3 sequences in the sample, about 24% were seen once. The sequenced material came from blood, either unsorted or a sorted T cell fraction (not recorded which). This clonotype originated in a male donor with ankylosing spondylitis. This chain connects TRBV30 to TRBJ1-1, with D possibly matching TRBD1 (5 bases). The CDR3 sequence: CAWTPDITPNTEAFF. The CDR3 DNA sequence: TGTGCCTGGACCCCGGACATTACCCCGAACACTGAAGCTTTCTTT.